Following are 20 T cell receptor beta chains from one sample sequenced in a study of blood T cells in healthy people across ages. The second PCR ran roughly 7 to 11 cycles with a sample-barcoded 5' primer and J-beta primers. A single record per CDR3 protein comes from TCRdb applying MiXCR to the 5' RACE reads. The data show 550,000 to 800,000 distinct CDR3 sequences, with approximately 21% seen just once and about 3.6% held by the top ten. Specimen: blood. The receptors come from a man in his 70s in good health.

J is TRBJ2-3 and V is TRBV5-1, with 15 bases aligning to TRBD2. V dropped 0 bases and J dropped 7; count of bases not matched to a gene: 3. CDR3 length: 16 amino acids. The V gene's germline CDR1 is SGHRS and CDR2 YFSETQ. CDR3 sequence (DNA): TGCGCCAGCAGCTTGGGGACTAGCGGGAGGGCAAATACGCAGTATTTT. Amino acids: CASSLGTSGRANTQYF. Full variable domain (remainder filled in from reference TRBV5-1 and TRBJ2-3): KAGVTQTPRYLIKTRGQQVTLSCSPISGHRSVSWYQQTPGQGLQFLFEYFSETQRNKGNFPGRFSGRQFSNSRSEMNVSTLELGDSALYLCASSLGTSGRANTQYFGPGTRLTVL.

The chain uses TRBV10-3 and TRBJ1-1; TRBD1 agrees at 12 bases. From germline, CDR1 is ENHRY and CDR2 SYGVKD. The CDR3 length is 15 residues. V lost 4 bases and J lost 3; bases outside the gene matches: 3. The CDR3 reads CAISGGQGAYTEAFF. DNA of the CDR3: TGTGCCATCAGTGGGGGACAGGGGGCTTACACTGAAGCTTTCTTT.

This clonotype has a handful of counts. The chain links TRBV18 to TRBJ1-1, with D hard to call. This CDR3 is built from 12 residues. Trimming took off 3 bases at V and 5 bases at J, with 7 bases between the two ends. Germline CDR1 KGHSH, CDR2 LQKENI. In nucleotides, the CDR3 is TGTGCCAGCTCACCGGCGTCGACTGAAGCTTTCTTT. It yields the protein CASSPASTEAFF.

The chain uses TRBV12-3 or TRBV12-4 and TRBJ1-4; D gene uncertain. The CDR3 extends over 15 amino acids. V lost 3 bases to trimming and J lost 7 bases, with 15 bases between them. In DNA, the CDR3 is TGTGCCAGCAGTTTTGGTACGGCGGGAGGTGAAAAACTGTTTTTT. The encoded protein is CASSFGTAGGEKLFF.

J is TRBJ2-7 and V is TRBV20-1; no clear D. Judging by the DNA end, TRBJ2-5 fits better; the J call may be wrong. Germline V CDR1 and CDR2: DFQATT, SNEGSKA (reference sequence). The CDR3 spans 13 residues. The CDR3 sequence: CSARVGLEETQYF. CDR3 nucleotides: TGCAGTGCTAGAGTAGGCCTGGAAGAGACCCAGTACTTC.

The chain recombines TRBV4-1 with TRBJ2-4; D is ambiguous. The CDR3 extends over 17 amino acids. V lost 2 bases, J lost 0 bases, and 14 bases lay in between. Germline loops: CDR1 MGHRA, CDR2 YSYEKL. In DNA, the CDR3 is TGCGCCAGCAGCCAATATACAGAGTTACTAGCCAAAAACATTCAGTACTTC. Translation gives CASSQYTELLAKNIQYF.

V and J are TRBV14 and TRBJ1-1; a weak D match, TRBD1 (6 bases). This CDR3 comprises 14 residues. The V and J ends lost 6 bases and 5 bases respectively, with 16 bases between them. The germline gives CDR1 SGHDN, CDR2 FVKESK. DNA of the CDR3: TGTGCCAGCAGTCCAGGGGTAGCAACTACTGAAGCTTTCTTT. It yields the protein CASSPGVATTEAFF.

Only a few counts were recorded for this clonotype. This sequence joins TRBV20-1 and TRBJ2-1; D gene uncertain. Germline lookup yields CDR1 DFQATT and CDR2 SNEGSKA (reference sequence). This CDR3 is built from 15 residues. DNA of the CDR3: TGCAGCGCCCCTGGCGGAACCAGCTCCTACAATGAGCAGTTCTTC. Residues: CSAPGGTSSYNEQFF.

The V gene is TRBV6-2 or TRBV6-3, the J gene TRBJ2-1; D gene ambiguous. The CDR3 runs to 14 residues. V was clipped by 4 bases and J by 7 bases, with 14 bases between them. From germline, CDR1 is MNHEY and CDR2 SVGEGT. The CDR3 spells CASSFDRNPNEQFF. CDR3 nucleotide sequence: TGTGCCAGCAGTTTCGACCGGAACCCAAATGAGCAGTTCTTC.

The V call is TRBV20-1, the J call TRBJ2-7; possible D gene TRBD2, 6 bases. Looked up from germline, CDR1 is DFQATT and CDR2 is SNEGSKA (reference sequence). Deletions cut 2 bases from V and 2 bases from J, with 16 bases between. The CDR3 contains 15 residues. Written as DNA, the CDR3 is TGCAGTGCTAGAACCCCCTCGACTAGACCCTACGAGCAGTACTTC. Translated: CSARTPSTRPYEQYF.

This clonotype came up many times. The chain carries TRBV29-1 and TRBJ2-1; D remains unclear. V lost 6 bases and J lost 8, with 2 bases in between. This CDR3 contains 8 residues. Germline CDR1 SQVTM, CDR2 ANQGSEA. The CDR3: CSVDEQFF. The CDR3, as DNA: TGCAGCGTGGATGAGCAGTTCTTC.

This clonotype came up a few times. The chain combines TRBV27 with TRBJ2-2, with D hard to call. The V end lost 6 bases, the J end lost 3 bases, and 11 bases lay between the germline ends. Germline V gives CDR1 MNHEY, CDR2 SMNVEV (reference sequence). CDR3 length: 14 residues. This CDR3 is CASSPLGHTGELFF. In DNA form, the CDR3 reads TGTGCCAGCAGCCCCCTAGGTCACACCGGGGAGCTGTTTTTT.

This clonotype was found a few times. The gene calls are TRBV4-1 and TRBJ2-1; TRBD1 or TRBD2 may be the D gene (5 bases each). Germline assignment: CDR1 MGHRA and CDR2 YSYEKL. CDR3 size: 16 residues. With 3 bases removed from V and 7 bases from J, the gap between germline ends came to 19 bases. This CDR3 is CASSQDLGGEGNEQFF. CDR3 nucleotide sequence: TGCGCCAGCAGCCAGGACCTTGGTGGAGAGGGGAATGAGCAGTTCTTC.

This clonotype has only a few counts. The rearrangement links TRBV5-1 to TRBJ2-5; 11 bases map to TRBD1. The germline V gene encodes CDR1 SGHRS and CDR2 YFSETQ. V lost 3 bases and J lost 1; bases outside the gene matches: 5. There are 16 residues in the CDR3. CDR3 amino acids: CASSYNGQGAQETQYF. The CDR3 DNA reads TGCGCCAGCAGCTATAATGGACAGGGGGCCCAAGAGACCCAGTACTTC.

This clonotype showed up just once. V and J are TRBV7-8 and TRBJ1-2; 7 nucleotides align to TRBD1. Germline V gene lookup returns CDR1 SGHVS and CDR2 FQNEAQ. This CDR3 contains 13 residues. The V and J ends lost 1 base and 9 bases, in that order; junction bases with no gene match: 5. In nucleotides, the CDR3 is TGTGCCAGCAGCTTAGGAACAGGGGAGAGCTACACCTTC. Its protein is CASSLGTGESYTF. Supplemented by reference TRBV7-8 and TRBJ1-2, the full variable domain reads GAGVSQSPRYKVAKRGQDVALRCDPISGHVSLFWYQQALGQGPEFLTYFQNEAQLDKSGLPSDRFFAERPEGSVSTLKIQRTQQEDSAVYLCASSLGTGESYTFGSGTRLTVV.

The rearrangement joins TRBV10-3 to TRBJ2-3; TRBD2 agrees at 7 bases. The CDR3 sequence is 12 residues long. Looked up from germline, CDR1 is ENHRY and CDR2 is SYGVKD. Trimming cost V 4 bases and J 5 bases; bases outside gene matches: 0. The CDR3 protein is CAISGGGDTQYF. The DNA of the CDR3 is TGTGCCATCAGTGGGGGGGGAGATACGCAGTATTTT.

The V and J genes are TRBV30 and TRBJ2-1; TRBD2 agrees at 11 bases. Gene TRBJ2-5 matches the end of the DNA better, so the J call may be wrong. This CDR3 has 15 amino acids. CDR1 is GTSNPN and CDR2 is SVGIG in the germline V gene (reference sequence). CDR3 protein: CAWRFLAGGRETQYF. In DNA form, the CDR3 reads TGTGCCTGGAGATTTCTAGCGGGAGGCAGGGAGACCCAGTACTTC.

The chain links TRBV4-1 to TRBJ2-7, with 9 bases matching TRBD1. Germline trimming cut 5 bases from V and 2 bases from J; bases unmatched to any gene: 10. This CDR3 has 16 residues. Germline V gene lookup returns CDR1 MGHRA and CDR2 YSYEKL. DNA for the CDR3: TGCGCCAGCAGCTCCCGATCTACAGGGGGCCCCTACGAGCAGTACTTC. Amino acids: CASSSRSTGGPYEQYF.

The chain uses TRBV20-1 and TRBJ2-1, with TRBD2 as a possible D gene (6 bases). The CDR3 is 17 residues long. Per germline, CDR1 DFQATT and CDR2 SNEGSKA (reference sequence). V lost 3 bases and J 3 bases, leaving 21 bases between the germline ends. The CDR3 sequence is CSASAGSDSPNYNEQFF. DNA for the CDR3: TGCAGTGCTAGCGCGGGGAGCGACAGCCCTAACTACAATGAGCAGTTCTTC.

The V gene is TRBV6-2 or TRBV6-3, the J gene TRBJ2-1; TRBD2 matches 7 bases. After removal of 3 bases from V and 0 bases from J, the junction contained 5 bases not matched to a gene. The CDR3 is 16 amino acids. Germline CDR1 is MNHEY and CDR2 is SVGEGT. For the CDR3, the DNA is TGTGCCAGCAGTTATCAGGCTAGCGGCTCCTACAATGAGCAGTTCTTC. The encoded protein is CASSYQASGSYNEQFF.